What follows are 30 T cell receptor beta chains derived from one specimen sequenced in a study of cytomegalovirus exposure and HLA in healthy donors. Primers included in the PCR were 60 Vbeta and 13 Jbeta primers. Sequencing was performed with immunoSEQ multiplex PCR; in TCRdb, only in-frame clones are kept and a portion is missing. This table holds 160,000 or so clones, more than 65% found once. Input material: PBMCs. The receptors here all came from a man younger than 35 in good health and CMV-seropositive.

This clone was seen once. The gene calls are TRBV7-9 and TRBJ2-1, with TRBD2 matching over 13 bases. Germline CDR1 reads SEHNR; CDR2 reads FQNEAQ (reference sequence). The length of the CDR3 is 15 residues. The V and J ends lost 5 bases and 9 bases, in that order; junction bases with no gene match: 7. The CDR3 here is CASSHGLAGAGEQFF. The CDR3 DNA sequence: TGTGCCAGCAGCCACGGACTAGCGGGAGCCGGTGAGCAGTTCTTC.

The rearrangement uses TRBV2 and TRBJ1-6; D remains ambiguous. There are 16 residues in the CDR3. V gave up 1 base and J gave up 6 bases, with 13 bases separating them. The germline V gene encodes CDR1 SNHLY and CDR2 FYNNEI. The CDR3, as DNA: TGTGCCAGCAGTGAAGAAAGCGCAAACCTTAATTCACCCCTCCACTTT. This encodes CASSEESANLNSPLHF.

The J gene is TRBJ1-5, the V gene TRBV2; tentative D call: TRBD1 (5 bases). The V gene's germline CDR1 is SNHLY and CDR2 FYNNEI. V gave up 7 bases and J gave up 7 bases, with 14 bases separating them. The CDR3 runs 13 residues. The CDR3 loop reads CASNSEWGQPQHF. DNA for the CDR3: TGTGCCAGCAACTCAGAGTGGGGCCAGCCCCAGCATTTT. Based on the CDR3 plus reference TRBV2 and TRBJ1-5, the full variable domain is EPEVTQTPSHQVTQMGQEVILRCVPISNHLYFYWYRQILGQKVEFLVSFYNNEISEKSEIFDDQFSVERPDGSNFTLKIRSTKLEDSAMYFCASNSEWGQPQHFGDGTRLSIL.

V usage is TRBV28 and J usage is TRBJ1-1; TRBD1 is a possible D gene (5 bases). CDR1 and CDR2 from the germline V gene are MDHEN and SYDVKM. Trimming pared 5 bases from V and 4 bases from J, leaving 17 bases between. The CDR3 extends over 15 amino acids. CDR3 bases: TGTGCCAGCAGTCCCCTAGGCAGGGAGGGCACTGAAGCTTTCTTT. Residues: CASSPLGREGTEAFF.

The chain has TRBV4-1 and TRBJ2-2, with D hard to call. This CDR3 has 16 residues. Trimming took 0 bases from V and 6 from J, leaving 14 bases between them. The germline CDR1 and CDR2 sequences are MGHRA and YSYEKL. The CDR3 DNA sequence: TGCGCCAGCAGCCAAGAGTCGTCTAGTTGGGCCGGGGAGCTGTTTTTT. Translating it yields CASSQESSSWAGELFF.

This clone was observed a handful of times. The chain uses TRBV28 and TRBJ2-1, with 10 bases fitting TRBD2. V was pared by 7 bases and J by 9 bases, with 15 bases of the junction left unmatched. The germline gives CDR1 MDHEN, CDR2 SYDVKM. The CDR3 is made up of 16 amino acids. CDR3 DNA: TGTGCCAGCACACCCCAGCGGGGGGGTGGGGTGGCTGAGCAGTTCTTC. Amino acid sequence: CASTPQRGGGVAEQFF. Based on the CDR3 plus reference TRBV28 and TRBJ2-1, the full variable domain is DVKVTQSSRYLVKRTGEKVFLECVQDMDHENMFWYRQDPGLGLRLIYFSYDVKMKEKGDIPEGYSVSREKKERFSLILESASTNQTSMYLCASTPQRGGGVAEQFFGPGTRLTVL.

V gene TRBV29-1 combines with J gene TRBJ1-1, with a weak D call TRBD1 (5 bases). CDR3 length equals 13 residues. The germline CDR1 and CDR2 sequences are SQVTM and ANQGSEA. Between the trimmed V and J ends, which lost 5 bases and 4 bases, there was a span of 14 bases. CDR3 bases: TGCAGCGTTCCTGAGGGACTGAGCACTGAAGCTTTCTTT. Residues: CSVPEGLSTEAFF. Variable domain in full (rest from reference TRBV29-1 and TRBJ1-1): SAVISQKPSRDICQRGTSLTIQCQVDSQVTMMFWYRQQPGQSLTLIATANQGSEATYESGFVIDKFPISRPNLTFSTLTVSNMSPEDSSIYLCSVPEGLSTEAFFGQGTRLTVV.

The rearrangement links TRBV6-6 to TRBJ2-3; 11 bases map to TRBD1. V was pared by 8 bases and J by 6 bases, with 7 bases of the junction left unmatched. The CDR3 is 14 amino acids. The V gene's germline CDR1 is MNHNY and CDR2 SVGAGI (reference sequence). The CDR3 protein is CASLWTGGVDTQYF. As DNA, the CDR3 is TGTGCCAGCTTATGGACAGGGGGCGTGGATACGCAGTATTTT.

This clone was recorded a few times. The chain joins TRBV5-1 to TRBJ2-2; 8 nucleotides line up with TRBD2. The CDR3 has 16 residues. With 4 bases clipped from V and 5 bases from J, the junction kept 10 bases outside the gene matches. Germline-derived CDR1 and CDR2 are SGHRS and YFSETQ. Written as DNA, the CDR3 is TGCGCCAGCAGCCACGGCGAATTAGCGGGGACCGGGGAGCTGTTTTTT. This codes for CASSHGELAGTGELFF. Full variable domain (outside the CDR3, taken from reference TRBV5-1 and TRBJ2-2): KAGVTQTPRYLIKTRGQQVTLSCSPISGHRSVSWYQQTPGQGLQFLFEYFSETQRNKGNFPGRFSGRQFSNSRSEMNVSTLELGDSALYLCASSHGELAGTGELFFGEGSRLTVL.

This clone has more than one count but fewer than ten. The chain recombines TRBV5-1 with TRBJ1-1; unclear D gene. The CDR3 totals 14 residues. The germline CDR1 and CDR2 sequences are SGHRS and YFSETQ. V was clipped by 2 bases and J by 3 bases, with 11 bases between them. CDR3 coding DNA: TGCGCCAGCAGCTTAGGAGGTTGGGACACTGAAGCTTTCTTT. It codes for CASSLGGWDTEAFF.

The rearrangement links TRBV12-5 to TRBJ1-2; 8 nucleotides align to TRBD1. The CDR3 runs to 14 residues. The V segment lost 5 bases and the J segment 4 bases; nucleotides outside the gene matches: 6. Germline CDR1 reads LGHNT; CDR2 reads FRNRAP. In DNA form, the CDR3 reads TGTGCTAGTGGTCGGGACAGGACGATCTATGGCTACACCTTC. Translation: CASGRDRTIYGYTF.

This clone has more than one count but fewer than ten. The chain combines TRBV2 with TRBJ2-7; 10 bases align to TRBD2. Trimming took 3 bases from V and 5 from J; bases not matched to a gene: 16. The V gene's germline CDR1 is SNHLY and CDR2 FYNNEI. This CDR3 is 18 amino acids long. Here the CDR3 reads CASSDGERLAGVGDEQYV. CDR3 DNA sequence: TGTGCCAGCAGTGACGGGGAGCGGCTAGCGGGAGTAGGGGACGAGCAGTACGTC.

CDR3: CASSSRGGDADTQYF. The CDR3 DNA follows: TGTGCCAGCAGCTCTCGGGGGGGCGATGCAGATACGCAGTATTTT. This chain joins TRBV7-6 and TRBJ2-3; 8 bases line up with TRBD2. The CDR3 has 15 amino acids. The germline V gene has CDR1 SGHVS and CDR2 FNYEAQ. Losses at the gene ends were 4 bases for V and 4 bases for J; bases not matched to a gene: 7. The full variable domain, with the rest looked up from reference TRBV7-6 and TRBJ2-3, is GAGVSQSPRYKVTKRGQDVALRCDPISGHVSLYWYRQALGQGPEFLTYFNYEAQQDKSGLPNDRFSAERPEGSISTLTIQRTEQRDSAMYRCASSSRGGDADTQYFGPGTRLTVL.

The gene calls are TRBV5-4 and TRBJ1-1, with 9 bases matching TRBD1. Germline assignment: CDR1 SGHNT and CDR2 YYREEE (reference sequence). This CDR3 is 15 amino acids long. V was clipped by 4 bases and J by 2 bases; unmatched bases: 6. As DNA, the CDR3 is TGTGCCAGCAGCCAGCCACAGGGGGCAAACACTGAAGCTTTCTTT. Its translation: CASSQPQGANTEAFF.

This clone came up a few times. The rearrangement joins TRBV13 to TRBJ1-1; TRBD1 might be the D (5 bases). V lost 2 bases, J lost 4 bases, and 11 bases lay in between. The CDR3 has 14 residues. Germline V gives CDR1 PRHDT, CDR2 FYEKMQ (reference sequence). The CDR3 here is CASSLFGRGTEAFF. The DNA of the CDR3 is TGTGCCAGCAGCTTATTCGGGAGGGGCACTGAAGCTTTCTTT.

V and J are TRBV2 and TRBJ2-7; TRBD2 aligns across 7 bases. This CDR3 region has 14 residues. CDR1 and CDR2 from the germline V gene are SNHLY and FYNNEI. With 4 bases clipped from V and 2 bases from J, the junction kept 5 bases outside the gene matches. The CDR3 region is CASSVASGPYEQYV. The CDR3 DNA follows: TGTGCCAGCAGTGTGGCTAGCGGTCCCTACGAGCAGTACGTC.

CDR3 loop: CASSQTRVTDTQYF. The DNA for the CDR3 is TGTGCCAGCAGCCAGACAAGAGTCACAGATACGCAGTATTTT. The J gene is TRBJ2-3, the V gene TRBV25-1; no clear D. Germline CDR1 reads MGHDK; CDR2 reads SYGVNS. CDR3 size: 14 residues. Trimming removed 6 bases from V and 2 bases from J, with 12 bases in between.

This clone was detected a few times. The chain carries TRBV2 and TRBJ1-6, with D unclear. Germline CDR1 is SNHLY and CDR2 is FYNNEI. Between the trimmed V and J ends, which lost 7 bases and 4 bases, there was a span of 14 bases. There are 15 residues in the CDR3. This CDR3 is CASTKGGLYNSPLHF. The DNA for the CDR3 is TGTGCCAGCACCAAGGGAGGGCTGTATAATTCACCCCTCCACTTT.

This clone was observed once. The rearrangement uses TRBV6-1 and TRBJ2-3; TRBD2 might be the D (6 bases). The CDR3 is 15 amino acids. Trimming removed 7 bases at V and 1 base at J, with 15 bases between. The germline CDR1 and CDR2 sequences are MNHNS and SASEGT. In nucleotides, the CDR3 is TGTGCCAGCACGCGGGACCTGGCGGGCACAGATACGCAGTATTTT. It yields the protein CASTRDLAGTDTQYF.

The chain carries TRBV28 and TRBJ2-7; possible D gene TRBD1, 6 bases. Trimming took 4 bases from V and 7 from J, leaving 14 bases between them. Looked up from germline, CDR1 is MDHEN and CDR2 is SYDVKM. CDR3 length: 13 residues. The CDR3 sequence is CASSSTGWPEQYV. The CDR3 DNA sequence: TGTGCCAGCAGTTCGACAGGATGGCCTGAGCAGTACGTC.

The chain links TRBV6-5 to TRBJ2-1; 9 bases match TRBD2. The trim removed 8 bases at V and 5 bases at J, leaving 7 bases unmatched. In germline, CDR1 is MNHEY, CDR2 SVGAGI. This CDR3 region has 14 residues. CDR3 region: CASRPSGKDNEQFF. DNA of the CDR3: TGTGCCAGCCGGCCTAGCGGGAAAGACAATGAGCAGTTCTTC.

The chain couples TRBV6-5 to TRBJ2-2; 10 bases map to TRBD1. CDR3 length: 16 amino acids. In germline, CDR1 is MNHEY, CDR2 SVGAGI. V trimming: 0 bases; J trimming: 3 bases; junction bases outside the gene matches: 1. CDR3 nucleotides: TGTGCCAGCAGTTACTCCGGGACAGGGGACACCGGGGAGCTGTTTTTT. Its translation: CASSYSGTGDTGELFF.

The chain links TRBV4-1 to TRBJ2-2; TRBD2 matches at 9 bases. The CDR3 has 18 amino acids. Germline CDR1 MGHRA, CDR2 YSYEKL. With 3 bases clipped from V and 3 bases from J, the junction kept 11 bases outside the gene matches. The CDR3 spells CASSHWLGGGADTGELFF. CDR3 coding DNA: TGCGCCAGCAGCCATTGGCTGGGCGGGGGGGCAGACACCGGGGAGCTGTTTTTT.

The J gene is TRBJ2-7, the V gene TRBV30; 9 positions agree with TRBD1. V dropped 5 bases and J dropped 0; count of bases not matched to a gene: 5. Germline assignment: CDR1 GTSNPN and CDR2 SVGIG (reference sequence). This CDR3 region has 14 residues. In nucleotides, the CDR3 is TGTGCCTGGGCCGGGACAGGGCCCTCCTACGAGCAGTACGTC. This gives the protein CAWAGTGPSYEQYV.

V usage is TRBV5-1 and J usage is TRBJ2-2, with 9 bases fitting TRBD2. V gave up 3 bases and J gave up 3 bases; unmatched junction bases: 9. The CDR3 contains 17 residues. The germline V gene has CDR1 SGHRS and CDR2 YFSETQ. CDR3 amino acids: CASSSSGTPGDTGELFF. CDR3 bases: TGCGCCAGCAGCTCTAGCGGGACCCCCGGGGACACCGGGGAGCTGTTTTTT.

The chain recombines TRBV5-4 with TRBJ1-2; 8 nucleotides align to TRBD1. The trim removed 6 bases at V and 4 bases at J, leaving 11 bases unmatched. This CDR3 spans 15 amino acids. The germline CDR1 and CDR2 sequences are SGHNT and YYREEE (reference sequence). The CDR3 nucleotides read TGTGCCAGCACCCCGGGACAGGACAATCGCTATGGCTACACCTTC. Translating it yields CASTPGQDNRYGYTF. Full variable domain (remainder filled in from reference TRBV5-4 and TRBJ1-2): ETGVTQSPTHLIKTRGQQVTLRCSSQSGHNTVSWYQQALGQGPQFIFQYYREEENGRGNFPPRFSGLQFPNYSSELNVNALELDDSALYLCASTPGQDNRYGYTFGSGTRLTVV.

This clone was counted only a few times. V gene TRBV5-1 combines with J gene TRBJ1-1, with D unclear. The V gene lost 2 bases and the J gene lost 7 bases, with 9 bases spanning the gap. The V gene's germline CDR1 is SGHRS and CDR2 YFSETQ. CDR3 size: 12 residues. The CDR3 is CASSFSGDEAFF. The CDR3 DNA sequence: TGCGCCAGCAGCTTCTCGGGTGATGAAGCTTTCTTT.

The V gene is TRBV6-1, the J gene TRBJ1-1; D is ambiguous. Germline lookup yields CDR1 MNHNS and CDR2 SASEGT. V was trimmed by 6 bases and J by 4 bases, leaving 9 bases between them. CDR3 length equals 12 residues. The DNA of the CDR3 is TGTGCCAGCAGCCATTCGGGCACTGAAGCTTTCTTT. Its translation: CASSHSGTEAFF.

The chain couples TRBV7-8 to TRBJ1-4; 7 bases are shared with TRBD1. Trimming removed 5 bases from V and 7 bases from J; junction bases left unmatched: 13. CDR3 length: 16 amino acids. Germline V gene lookup returns CDR1 SGHVS and CDR2 FQNEAQ. CDR3 protein: CASSDRVTAGGEKLFF. DNA of the CDR3: TGTGCCAGCAGCGACAGGGTGACAGCGGGAGGTGAAAAACTGTTTTTT.

The chain recombines TRBV5-1 with TRBJ1-1; possibly TRBD1 for D (6 bases). There are 15 residues in the CDR3. Germline V lookup: CDR1 SGHRS, CDR2 YFSETQ. Trimming removed 2 bases at V and 3 bases at J, with 14 bases between. The CDR3 DNA reads TGCGCCAGCAGCTTAAGGGGGGGTTCGGACACTGAAGCTTTCTTT. Protein: CASSLRGGSDTEAFF.